The 25 T cell receptor beta chains below all came from one sample that was sequenced in a study of somatic mutations in cytotoxic T cells in rheumatoid arthritis. The repertoire was sequenced with immunoSEQ multiplex PCR; TCRdb's copy has only in-frame clones and lacks some. In the table there are about 4,000 clones, around 70% of which are singletons. Input material: CD8+ T cells sorted from blood. The source of these receptors is an adult with rheumatoid arthritis.

The genes are TRBV4-3 and TRBJ1-2; tentatively, D is TRBD1 (6 bases). The CDR3 extends over 15 amino acids. CDR1 and CDR2 from the germline V gene are LGHNA and YSLEER. Trimming pared 0 bases from V and 4 bases from J, leaving 12 bases between. The chain's CDR3 is CASSQDRGGSYGYTF. In DNA, the CDR3 is TGCGCCAGCAGCCAAGATAGGGGGGGTAGCTATGGCTACACCTTC.

Details on this clone: The junction and the germline gene differ at one end; a read error may be behind it. In the same sample, other DNA sequences code for this CDR3. The V gene is TRBV11-3, the J gene TRBJ1-1, with no clear D. This CDR3 is 15 amino acids long. Germline V gene lookup returns CDR1 SGHNT and CDR2 YENEEA. Here the CDR3 reads CASSSRGTMNTEAFF. The DNA for the CDR3 is TGTGCCAGCAGCTCGCGGGGAACCATGAACACTGAGGCTTTCTTT.

The J gene is TRBJ1-2, the V gene TRBV20-1; D gene ambiguous. The CDR3 spans 11 residues. The germline V and J ends were trimmed by 3 bases and 8 bases, with 10 bases remaining between them. Germline assignment: CDR1 DFQATT and CDR2 SNEGSKA (reference sequence). The CDR3 sequence: CSARDRLGYTF. The CDR3 nucleotides read TGCAGTGCTAGGGACCGGTTGGGCTACACCTTC.

J is TRBJ2-5 and V is TRBV10-3; 7 positions match TRBD1. Near its end, the DNA agrees better with TRBJ2-7, so the J call may be wrong. Germline CDR1 ENHRY, CDR2 SYGVKD. CDR3 size: 13 residues. CDR3 coding DNA: TGTGCCATCAGCCCGCTACAGGGGAACGAGCAGTACTTC. Protein: CAISPLQGNEQYF.

The V gene is TRBV9, the J gene TRBJ2-1, with D possibly being TRBD1 or TRBD2 (6 bases each). V lost 0 bases, J lost 8 bases, and 18 bases lay in between. CDR3 size: 16 residues. CDR1 and CDR2 from the germline V gene are SGDLS and YYNGEE. The CDR3 protein is CASSVEVGGYGDEQFF. CDR3 in DNA: TGTGCCAGCAGCGTAGAGGTGGGGGGCTACGGGGATGAGCAGTTCTTC.

This chain connects TRBV7-7 to TRBJ2-7; 7 nucleotides align to TRBD2. The CDR3 loop spans 15 amino acids. Germline V gene sequence: CDR1 SSHAT, CDR2 FNYEAQ (reference sequence). Trimming at V came to 5 bases and at J to 1 base, leaving 8 bases not matched to a gene. CDR3 bases: TGTGCCAGCAGCCCCAAGCGGGGCTTTTCCTACGAGCAGTACTTC. Residues: CASSPKRGFSYEQYF.

V and J are TRBV7-3 and TRBJ2-3; 7 bases are a match to TRBD1. This CDR3 is built from 17 residues. The germline V gene has CDR1 SGHTA and CDR2 FQGTGA. Germline trimming cut 1 base from V and 4 bases from J; bases unmatched to any gene: 11. The CDR3 coding sequence is TGTGCCAGCAGCTTAAAGGGGGCGTGGGGAACTTCAGATACGCAGTATTTT. Translating it yields CASSLKGAWGTSDTQYF.

This clone was counted only a few times. The chain recombines TRBV11-2 with TRBJ2-4; no reliable D call. V lost 3 bases, J lost 7 bases, and 10 bases lay in between. The CDR3 has 13 residues. Germline V gene sequence: CDR1 SGHAT, CDR2 FQNNGV. The CDR3 loop is CASSLNTWNIQYF. CDR3 coding DNA: TGTGCCAGCAGCTTGAACACGTGGAACATTCAGTACTTC. Based on the CDR3 plus reference TRBV11-2 and TRBJ2-4, the full variable domain is EAGVAQSPRYKIIEKRQSVAFWCNPISGHATLYWYQQILGQGPKLLIQFQNNGVVDDSQLPKDRFSAERLKGVDSTLKIQPAKLEDSAVYLCASSLNTWNIQYFGAGTRLSVL.

A remark on this clone: The sample holds other DNA sequences that translate to the same CDR3. The rearrangement links TRBV7-9 to TRBJ2-2; D might be TRBD1 or TRBD2, each matching 5 bases. Germline values: CDR1 SEHNR, CDR2 FQNEAQ (reference sequence). V lost 1 base, J lost 6 bases, and 6 bases lay in between. The length of the CDR3 is 13 residues. CDR3 nucleotides: TGTGCCAGCAGCTTAGGAGGGGCCGGGGAGCTGTTTTTT. Encoded protein: CASSLGGAGELFF.

The chain combines TRBV9 with TRBJ1-1, with 7 bases that match TRBD1. The ends lost 2 bases at V and 2 bases at J; junction bases unmatched: 3. This CDR3 comprises 14 residues. Germline V gene data show CDR1 as SGDLS and CDR2 as YYNGEE. CDR3 protein: CASSVTGENTEAFF. Here the CDR3 DNA reads TGTGCCAGCAGCGTTACAGGGGAAAACACTGAAGCTTTCTTT. Together with reference TRBV9 and TRBJ1-1, the CDR3 gives the full variable domain: DSGVTQTPKHLITATGQRVTLRCSPRSGDLSVYWYQQSLDQGLQFLIQYYNGEERAKGNILERFSAQQFPDLHSELNLSSLELGDSALYFCASSVTGENTEAFFGQGTRLTVV.

The chain carries TRBV25-1 and TRBJ2-7; 9 nucleotides line up with TRBD1. With 4 bases clipped from V and 6 bases from J, the junction kept 10 bases outside the gene matches. The germline CDR1 and CDR2 sequences are MGHDK and SYGVNS. The CDR3 sequence is 15 residues long. The CDR3, as DNA: TGTGCCAGCAGTGCTCCGGACAGGGGTTTTAGCGAGCAGTACTTC. Translated, it gives CASSAPDRGFSEQYF.

This sequence joins TRBV14 and TRBJ1-2, with D hard to call. V was shortened by 3 bases and J by 2 bases, with 7 bases between the two germline ends. CDR1 is SGHDN and CDR2 is FVKESK in the germline V gene. The length of the CDR3 is 13 residues. CDR3 region: CASSHRSNYGYTF. DNA of the CDR3: TGTGCCAGCAGCCACCGGAGCAACTATGGCTACACCTTC.

DNA of the CDR3: TGTGCCAGCATCATAGGGGGTGCTGGGACCCAGTACTTC. It yields the protein CASIIGGAGTQYF. The chain links TRBV5-5 to TRBJ2-5; possible D gene TRBD1, 6 bases. The CDR3 length is 13 residues. CDR1 and CDR2 from the germline V gene are SGHKS and YYEKEE (reference sequence). Trimming cost V 6 bases and J 7 bases, with 16 bases left between them.

CDR3 sequence (DNA): TGCGCCAGCAGCCAAGATGGGCCGGGGGGATACAATGAGCAGTTCTTC. Translating gives CASSQDGPGGYNEQFF. V gene TRBV4-3 combines with J gene TRBJ2-1; 7 bases are a match to TRBD2. Trimming at V came to 0 bases and at J to 4 bases, leaving 6 bases not matched to a gene. CDR1 is LGHNA and CDR2 is YSLEER in the germline V gene. This CDR3 is 16 amino acids long.

The CDR3 coding sequence is TGTGCCAGCAGCGTTCAAGAGACCCAGTACTTC. Translation: CASSVQETQYF. This sequence joins TRBV5-4 and TRBJ2-5; D gene uncertain. This CDR3 has 11 amino acids. V lost 4 bases to trimming and J lost 2 bases, with 3 bases between them. Germline V gene sequence: CDR1 SGHNT, CDR2 YYREEE (reference sequence).

This clone was detected only a few times. The chain has TRBV5-5 and TRBJ2-7, with 7 bases fitting TRBD1. This CDR3 contains 17 residues. Germline CDR1 is SGHKS and CDR2 is YYEKEE (reference sequence). V dropped 4 bases and J dropped 1; count of bases not matched to a gene: 14. The CDR3 here is CASSQGGVQGISYEQYF. CDR3 DNA: TGTGCCAGCAGCCAAGGAGGTGTACAGGGGATTTCCTACGAGCAGTACTTC.

The genes are TRBV29-1 and TRBJ2-1; a possible D gene is TRBD2 (5 bases). The V end was cut by 7 bases, the J end by 10 bases, with 11 bases between. CDR1 and CDR2 (germline): SQVTM, ANQGSEA. This CDR3 region has 10 residues. The CDR3 reads CSGTRGEQFF. CDR3 coding DNA: TGCAGCGGTACCCGCGGGGAGCAGTTCTTC.

The chain combines TRBV27 with TRBJ2-1, with 7 bases identical to TRBD1. The CDR3 length is 14 residues. Per the germline V gene, CDR1 is MNHEY and CDR2 is SMNVEV (reference sequence). The trim removed 6 bases at V and 4 bases at J, leaving 6 bases unmatched. The CDR3 DNA reads as TGTGCCAGCAGCCGGGACAGCCAATACAATGAGCAGTTCTTC. Its protein is CASSRDSQYNEQFF.

This chain links TRBV6-4 with TRBJ2-3; perhaps TRBD2 as D (7 bases). V lost 6 bases to trimming and J lost 6 bases, with 19 bases between them. Germline CDR1 MRHNA, CDR2 SNTAGT. This CDR3 is built from 15 residues. This chain's CDR3 is CASSLGGGASDTQYF. The CDR3 DNA is TGTGCCAGCAGCCTAGGAGGGGGGGCGAGTGATACGCAGTATTTT.

The J gene is TRBJ2-5, the V gene TRBV7-9; possible D gene TRBD1, 5 bases. The germline gives CDR1 SEHNR, CDR2 FQNEAQ (reference sequence). With 4 bases removed from V and 5 bases from J, the gap between germline ends came to 14 bases. The CDR3 is 14 amino acids. The CDR3 bases are TGTGCCAGCAGCTATCCGACAGCTGCGGAGACCCAGTACTTC. The encoded protein is CASSYPTAAETQYF.

The V and J genes are TRBV7-6 and TRBJ2-2, with TRBD1 identical over 10 bases. Germline V gene data show CDR1 as SGHVS and CDR2 as FNYEAQ. The length of the CDR3 is 16 residues. Trimming cost V 6 bases and J 6 bases; bases outside gene matches: 10. Here the CDR3 reads CASRSPSGTGAGELFF. CDR3 DNA: TGTGCCAGCAGGAGTCCCTCCGGGACAGGGGCCGGGGAGCTGTTTTTT.

The J gene is TRBJ1-3, the V gene TRBV9, with a possible D match to TRBD1 (5 bases). Trimming cost V 1 base and J 0 bases, with 8 bases left between them. The CDR3 runs to 15 residues. Looked up from germline, CDR1 is SGDLS and CDR2 is YYNGEE. The DNA for the CDR3 is TGTGCCAGCAGCGTAAAAGGGACCTCTGGAAACACCATATATTTT. It codes for CASSVKGTSGNTIYF.

This chain links TRBV14 with TRBJ1-1; D not certain. The V and J ends lost 2 bases and 1 base respectively, with 2 bases between them. Germline V gives CDR1 SGHDN, CDR2 FVKESK. The length of the CDR3 is 12 residues. The CDR3 DNA is TGTGCCAGCAGCCAACCGAACACTGAAGCTTTCTTT. It specifies CASSQPNTEAFF.

This chain connects TRBV7-6 to TRBJ1-5, with D hard to call. The germline V gene has CDR1 SGHVS and CDR2 FNYEAQ. The length of the CDR3 is 13 residues. The V gene lost 8 bases and the J gene lost 2 bases, with 10 bases spanning the gap. CDR3 protein: CASSWGGNQPQHF. CDR3 in DNA: TGTGCCAGCTCCTGGGGAGGCAATCAGCCCCAGCATTTT.

This clone was observed once. This chain joins TRBV4-3 and TRBJ1-6, with D maybe TRBD1 (6 bases). CDR1 is LGHNA, CDR2 YSLEER, per germline. The CDR3 has 17 residues. Trimming stripped 1 base from V and 9 bases from J, with 19 bases between. The CDR3, as DNA: TGCGCCAGCAGCCAAGCCCCGCCGGGGGCGGCTAGTTCACCCCTCCACTTT. Protein product: CASSQAPPGAASSPLHF.